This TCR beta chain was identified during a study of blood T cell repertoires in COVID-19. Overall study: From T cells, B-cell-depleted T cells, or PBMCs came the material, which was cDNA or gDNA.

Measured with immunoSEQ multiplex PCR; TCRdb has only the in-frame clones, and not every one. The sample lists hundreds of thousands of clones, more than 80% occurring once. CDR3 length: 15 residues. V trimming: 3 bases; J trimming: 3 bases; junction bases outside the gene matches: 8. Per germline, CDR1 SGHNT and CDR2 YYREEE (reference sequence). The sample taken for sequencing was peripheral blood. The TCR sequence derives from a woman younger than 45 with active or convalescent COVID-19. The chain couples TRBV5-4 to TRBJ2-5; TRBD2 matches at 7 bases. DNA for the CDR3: TGTGCCAGCAGCTCGCCGGGACTACCGAAAGAGACCCAGTACTTC. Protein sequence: CASSSPGLPKETQYF. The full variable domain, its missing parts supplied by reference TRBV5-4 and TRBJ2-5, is ETGVTQSPTHLIKTRGQQVTLRCSSQSGHNTVSWYQQALGQGPQFIFQYYREEENGRGNFPPRFSGLQFPNYSSELNVNALELDDSALYLCASSSPGLPKETQYFGPGTRLLVL.